This TCR beta chain stems from a study of CD4 T cells in relation to SARS-CoV-2 and coronaviruses. Across the study: Controls used an HIV-1 Nef peptide pool or no peptide. The HLA restriction of the shared crossreactive spike epitopes was mapped.

Overall study results and limits: No donor gave both pre-pandemic and post-infection samples.

Before the COVID-19 pandemic, during about 2011-2019, CD4+ T cells were taken from unexposed donors. After approximately ten days of culture, CD4+ T cells were isolated. As cell numbers allowed, unexposed-donor CD4+ T cells faced SARS-CoV-2 S/N and four cold-coronavirus spikes. The CDR3 length is 15 residues. V shed 5 bases, J shed 1 base, and the junction held 6 bases outside the gene matches. The germline CDR1 and CDR2 sequences are MNHEY and SVGAGI. In its sample, this clone ranks as large (0.1 to 1%). The antigen is undetermined. Some clones are missing from TCRdb's copy, which holds only in-frame ones; the method was immunoSEQ multiplex PCR. The data show fewer than 25,000 clones, roughly 80% seen once.

This chain joins TRBV6-5 and TRBJ2-7; 9 bases line up with TRBD2. The source of this sequence is a human donor in good health. The material sequenced was CD4+ T cells from PBMCs, cultured in vitro. Here the CDR3 DNA reads TGTGCCAGCAGTCCCCAGGCGGGAGGGTCCTACGAGCAGTACTTC. Protein product: CASSPQAGGSYEQYF.